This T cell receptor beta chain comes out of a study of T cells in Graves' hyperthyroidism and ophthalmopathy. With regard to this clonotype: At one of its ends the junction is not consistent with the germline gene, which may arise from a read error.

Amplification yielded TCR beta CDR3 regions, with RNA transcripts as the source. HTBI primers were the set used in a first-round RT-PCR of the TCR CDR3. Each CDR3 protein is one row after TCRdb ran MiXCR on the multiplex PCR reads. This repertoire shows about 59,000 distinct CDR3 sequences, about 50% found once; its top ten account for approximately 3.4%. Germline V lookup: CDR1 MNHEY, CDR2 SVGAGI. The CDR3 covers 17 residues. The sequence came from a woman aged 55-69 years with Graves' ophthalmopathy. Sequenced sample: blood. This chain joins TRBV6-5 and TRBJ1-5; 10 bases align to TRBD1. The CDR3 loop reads CASSEEGQGTYNEPQHF. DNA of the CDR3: TGTGCCAGCAGCGAAGAGGGACAGGGGACCTACAATGAGCCCCAGCATTTT.